This T cell receptor beta chain was found in a study of cytomegalovirus exposure and HLA in healthy donors. Whole-study context: The study's early data release held some 85 million unique TCRs from HLA-typed donors. Points from the study as a whole: Analyzed later, most CMV-associated TCR beta chains appeared HLA-restricted.

The table lists this clone with a few counts. Its target is not known. Trimming cost V 0 bases and J 7 bases; bases outside gene matches: 10. The CDR3 runs to 16 residues. Germline-derived CDR1 and CDR2 are MGHRA and YSYEKL. PCR employed 60 Vbeta and 13 Jbeta primers. The assay was immunoSEQ multiplex PCR, and TCRdb's table has in-frame clones only and misses some. The table has roughly 100,000 clones, roughly 15% seen once. V is TRBV4-1 and J is TRBJ1-2, with TRBD1 identical over 8 bases. The source is a female donor in good health and CMV-seronegative. Sequenced sample: PBMCs. The CDR3 sequence is CASSQDRGRGLRGYTF. CDR3 in DNA: TGCGCCAGCAGCCAAGATAGAGGCAGGGGGCTGCGTGGCTACACCTTC.